The T cell receptor beta chain under discussion was sequenced for a study of response to subunit inactivated influenza vaccine. CDR1 is MNHEY, CDR2 SVGEGT, per germline. The CDR3 runs to 15 residues. V was shortened by 2 bases and J by 5 bases, with 12 bases between the two germline ends. TCRdb independently ran MiXCR on the RT-PCR reads; one entry per CDR3 protein. The profile shows about 540,000 distinct CDR3 sequences, approximately 24% of them singletons. The sample was also reused in another study, on T cells expressing NK-cell markers. From that study: The cDNA for TCR beta came from 5'RACE template switching with UMIs. Seven of eight sequenced donors tested HCMV-seropositive; one tested seronegative. Six or seven donors showed dominant NKG2C+ clonotypes comprising roughly 1.0-7.0% of their CD8+ T cells.

Material: CD4+ T cells sorted from PBMCs, obtained about 13 days after vaccination. The receptor was isolated from a man aged 45-65 years who received an inactivated influenza vaccine. The chain recombines TRBV6-2 or TRBV6-3 with TRBJ2-2; weak D call: TRBD2 (5 bases). For the CDR3, the DNA is TGTGCCAGCAGTTACAGCGGTACTTATACCGGGGAGCTGTTTTTT. Translated: CASSYSGTYTGELFF.